This T cell receptor beta chain was profiled in a study of blood T cell repertoires in COVID-19. Turning to the study itself: From the United States, Italy and Spain came samples of acute and convalescent COVID-19. The cDNA or gDNA used as material had been derived from T cells, B-cell-depleted T cells, or PBMCs.

In the source study's methods: Amplification of reference gene primers provided the estimated nucleated cell counts. Using immunoSEQ multiplex PCR, the repertoire was profiled, and TCRdb retains in-frame clones only, with some absent. V, J and clone size are those of that table, while D and trimming were read from the DNA. Of tens of thousands of clones in the sample, over 70% were seen once. The receptor comes from a woman over 75 with active or convalescent COVID-19. Sequencing used peripheral blood.

The CDR3 reads CASADRSGSLDTQYF. The CDR3 bases are TGTGCCAGCGCGGATAGGAGCGGAAGTTTGGATACGCAGTATTTT. The gene calls are TRBV7-8 and TRBJ2-3, with D perhaps TRBD2 (5 bases). The V gene lost 8 bases and the J gene lost 6 bases, with 21 bases spanning the gap. The CDR3 contains 15 residues. Germline V CDR1 and CDR2: SGHVS, FQNEAQ.